These 32 T cell receptor beta chains were sequenced from one sample in a study of T-cell reconstitution after alpha-beta-depleted transplantation in children. Library preparation (for TCRbeta) was performed with unique molecular identifiers. Using its own MiXCR run on the PCR reads, TCRdb lists one record per CDR3 protein. The repertoire holds 440,000 or so distinct CDR3 sequences, with around two fifths as singletons. The sequencing used PBMCs, collected before TCRalphabeta/CD19-depleted stem cell transplant. Receptor source: a girl between 2 and 10 years old with aplastic anemia, due to receive a stem cell transplant.

The V call is TRBV28, the J call TRBJ2-5; no clear D gene. Looked up from germline, CDR1 is MDHEN and CDR2 is SYDVKM. V shed 3 bases and J shed 5 bases, with 16 bases lying between them. The CDR3 is 15 amino acids. The CDR3 here is CASSFLVGRVETQYF. Written as DNA, the CDR3 is TGTGCCAGCAGTTTCCTAGTCGGACGTGTGGAGACCCAGTACTTC.

This clonotype was counted between two and nine times. The CDR3 loop is CASSPRGGFTDTQYF. DNA for the CDR3: TGTGCCAGCAGCCCCCGTGGAGGGTTCACAGATACGCAGTATTTT. This chain links TRBV7-3 with TRBJ2-3; possible D gene TRBD2, 6 bases. Germline V gene lookup returns CDR1 SGHTA and CDR2 FQGTGA. This CDR3 is 15 amino acids long. Trimming took 5 bases from V and 2 from J, leaving 14 bases between them.

This clonotype was found once. This CDR3 reads CWAPDARGRAPLPHDEQFF. The CDR3 DNA sequence: TGCTGGGCTCCCGATGCGCGCGGGAGGGCTCCTCTTCCCCATGATGAGCAGTTCTTC. The chain joins TRBV20-1 to TRBJ2-1; TRBD2 aligns across 9 bases. CDR3 length equals 19 residues. The germline CDR1 and CDR2 sequences are DFQATT and SNEGSKA (reference sequence).

CDR3 amino acids: CARGATPYEQYF. The DNA for the CDR3 is TGTGCCCGGGGCGCGACTCCCTACGAGCAGTACTTC. The gene calls are TRBV10-3 and TRBJ2-7, with D perhaps matching TRBD1 or TRBD2 (5 bases each). Germline V gives CDR1 ENHRY, CDR2 SYGVKD. This CDR3 comprises 12 residues. The V gene lost 11 bases and the J gene lost 2 bases, with 13 bases spanning the gap.

Many counts were recorded for this clonotype. This chain links TRBV10-2 with TRBJ2-7, with a tentative D call TRBD1 (6 bases). The germline CDR1 and CDR2 sequences are WSHSY and SAAADI. This CDR3 is 14 amino acids long. V lost 3 bases and J lost 3, with 12 bases in between. CDR3 nucleotide sequence: TGCGCCAGCAGTGATGGGGGCGCAGGCTACGAGCAGTACTTC. Amino acid sequence: CASSDGGAGYEQYF.

V and J are TRBV7-9 and TRBJ2-1; D is unresolved. CDR1 is SEHNR, CDR2 FQNEAQ, per germline (reference sequence). The germline V and J ends were trimmed by 6 bases and 7 bases, with 7 bases remaining between them. The CDR3 totals 11 residues. The CDR3 protein is CASRYQNEQFF. CDR3 DNA: TGTGCCAGCAGGTACCAGAATGAGCAGTTCTTC.

The chain uses TRBV5-5 and TRBJ1-1, with 8 nucleotides matching TRBD1. Trimming at V came to 4 bases and at J to 1 base, leaving 12 bases not matched to a gene. The CDR3 is 17 residues long. Germline V gives CDR1 SGHKS, CDR2 YYEKEE (reference sequence). In DNA form, the CDR3 reads TGTGCCAGCAGCCGGACGTTGACAGGGGCCTCGAACACTGAAGCTTTCTTT. Residues: CASSRTLTGASNTEAFF.

V and J are TRBV24-1 and TRBJ2-5, with 7 nucleotides matching TRBD1. The CDR3 totals 15 residues. Germline V gene data show CDR1 as KGHDR and CDR2 as SFDVKD. After removal of 7 bases from V and 3 bases from J, the junction contained 10 bases not matched to a gene. For the CDR3, the DNA is TGTGCCACCAGCCCACAGGGGAAGGGGGAAGAGACCCAGTACTTC. Translation gives CATSPQGKGEETQYF.

Only one count was recorded for this clonotype. CDR3 residues: CASSLSRWGHNEQFF. The CDR3 coding sequence is TGTGCCAGCAGCCTTAGCAGGTGGGGGCACAATGAGCAGTTCTTC. The genes are TRBV3-1 and TRBJ2-1, with D perhaps matching TRBD1 (6 bases). Per germline, CDR1 LGHDT and CDR2 YNNKEL (reference sequence). The CDR3 runs 15 residues. The V and J ends lost 4 bases and 5 bases respectively, with 15 bases between them.

The rearrangement joins TRBV15 to TRBJ2-1; D is ambiguous. The CDR3 totals 14 residues. The V end lost 0 bases, the J end lost 8 bases, and 11 bases lay between the germline ends. Germline V CDR1 and CDR2: LNHNV, YYDKDF (reference sequence). The CDR3 sequence is CATSRDQVGDEQFF. Written as DNA, the CDR3 is TGTGCCACCAGCAGAGATCAGGTTGGAGATGAGCAGTTCTTC.

This sequence joins TRBV3-1 and TRBJ1-5; 7 bases line up with TRBD1. The V gene end was trimmed by 2 bases and the J gene end by 4 bases; junction bases not matched to a gene: 8. The germline CDR1 and CDR2 sequences are LGHDT and YNNKEL (reference sequence). The CDR3 spans 16 residues. The CDR3 DNA sequence: TGTGCCAGCAGCCAAAGGGGGACAGCCACGAATCAGCCCCAGCATTTT. As protein: CASSQRGTATNQPQHF.

This sequence joins TRBV20-1 and TRBJ1-2, with D maybe TRBD1 (5 bases). V was trimmed by 4 bases and J by 7 bases, leaving 25 bases between them. CDR3 length: 16 amino acids. Germline-derived CDR1 and CDR2 are DFQATT and SNEGSKA (reference sequence). The CDR3 sequence is CSATVVGRFGVSGYTF. DNA for the CDR3: TGCAGTGCTACAGTCGTGGGGCGATTTGGGGTCTCTGGCTACACCTTC.

The chain combines TRBV20-1 with TRBJ1-2; D uncertain. The CDR3 loop spans 13 amino acids. CDR1 and CDR2 from the germline V gene are DFQATT and SNEGSKA (reference sequence). V was shortened by 0 bases and J by 8 bases, with 13 bases between the two germline ends. The CDR3 reads CSARDGPADGYTF. As DNA, the CDR3 is TGCAGTGCTAGAGATGGACCGGCGGACGGCTACACCTTC.

This clonotype was recorded only once. This rearrangement joins TRBV29-1 to TRBJ2-1; no definite D call. From germline, CDR1 is SQVTM and CDR2 ANQGSEA. This CDR3 contains 12 residues. V was shortened by 4 bases and J by 5 bases, with 9 bases between the two germline ends. CDR3 sequence: CSVVSGNNEQFF. The CDR3 DNA is TGCAGCGTTGTCAGTGGCAACAATGAGCAGTTCTTC.

The sample holds a few counts of this clonotype. V and J are TRBV5-1 and TRBJ2-7; tentative D call: TRBD1 (5 bases). Per germline, CDR1 SGHRS and CDR2 YFSETQ. V was trimmed by 2 bases and J by 6 bases, leaving 15 bases between them. The CDR3 runs 14 residues. The CDR3 DNA reads as TGCGCCAGCAGCTTCACATCAGGGCCTGGCGAGCAGTACTTC. Amino acids: CASSFTSGPGEQYF.

On this clonotype: This sequence may be a read error, since a much larger clone differs from it by one base. CDR3 amino acids: CAGSQILAALAKNIQYF. Here the CDR3 DNA reads TGTGCCGGCAGCCAGATACTAGCGGCCCTAGCCAAAAACATTCAGTACTTC. V is TRBV11-2 and J is TRBJ2-4; TRBD2 matches at 8 bases. Per germline, CDR1 SGHAT and CDR2 FQNNGV. The CDR3 covers 17 residues.

This chain connects TRBV7-2 to TRBJ2-4, with D perhaps matching TRBD1 or TRBD2 (6 bases each). The V end was cut by 5 bases, the J end by 7 bases, with 12 bases between. Looked up from germline, CDR1 is SGHTA and CDR2 is FQGNSA. The CDR3 has 13 residues. This CDR3 reads CASSPGASNIQYF. The CDR3 nucleotides read TGTGCCAGCAGCCCGGGGGCCTCGAACATTCAGTACTTC.

The V call is TRBV9, the J call TRBJ2-7; 12 bases line up with TRBD2. The germline CDR1 and CDR2 sequences are SGDLS and YYNGEE. V trimming: 3 bases; J trimming: 5 bases; junction bases outside the gene matches: 3. The CDR3 covers 14 residues. The CDR3: CASSARTSGNEQYF. The CDR3 nucleotides read TGTGCCAGCAGCGCTCGGACTAGCGGGAACGAGCAGTACTTC.

This clonotype was found many times. This sequence joins TRBV7-3 and TRBJ2-2; 9 bases map to TRBD2. Germline CDR1 is SGHTA and CDR2 is FQGTGA. The CDR3 consists of 16 residues. The V gene end was trimmed by 2 bases and the J gene end by 2 bases; junction bases not matched to a gene: 3. The CDR3 region is CASSLASGTNTGELFF. DNA for the CDR3: TGTGCCAGCAGCTTAGCTAGCGGGACCAACACCGGGGAGCTGTTTTTT.

The genes are TRBV27 and TRBJ2-5; tentative D call: TRBD2 (5 bases). This CDR3 is 13 amino acids long. Trimming took off 2 bases at V and 9 bases at J, with 13 bases between the two ends. The germline CDR1 and CDR2 sequences are MNHEY and SMNVEV (reference sequence). CDR3 nucleotide sequence: TGTGCCAGCAGTTTAAGAACCGTGCGGGCCCAGTACTTC. Residues: CASSLRTVRAQYF.

The chain is built from TRBV6-2 or TRBV6-3 and TRBJ1-4; perhaps TRBD1 as D (6 bases). CDR3 length: 15 amino acids. Germline loops: CDR1 MNHEY, CDR2 SVGEGT. The V end lost 6 bases, the J end lost 3 bases, and 14 bases lay between the germline ends. The DNA for the CDR3 is TGTGCCAGCAGGACGACAGGTGCTTCTAATGAAAAACTGTTTTTT. Protein product: CASRTTGASNEKLFF.

The table lists this clonotype with a few counts. The V call is TRBV6-5, the J call TRBJ1-2; TRBD1 agrees at 9 bases. CDR1 is MNHEY, CDR2 SVGAGI, per germline. Unmatched junction bases numbered 9, after V lost 4 bases and J lost 3 bases. CDR3 size: 16 residues. This CDR3 is CASSSTGGRRYYGYTF. The CDR3 DNA is TGTGCCAGCAGTTCGACAGGGGGGCGGAGGTACTATGGCTACACCTTC.

This clonotype was counted a single time. V usage is TRBV7-9 and J usage is TRBJ2-1; TRBD2 aligns across 9 bases. The V gene end was trimmed by 5 bases and the J gene end by 4 bases; junction bases not matched to a gene: 6. The CDR3 covers 15 residues. CDR1 is SEHNR, CDR2 FQNEAQ, per germline (reference sequence). Here the CDR3 reads CASSTTSGYYNEQFF. The CDR3 DNA follows: TGTGCCAGCAGCACCACTAGCGGGTATTACAATGAGCAGTTCTTC.

The chain links TRBV12-3 or TRBV12-4 to TRBJ2-7, with D possibly being TRBD1 or TRBD2 (6 bases each). Trimming removed 7 bases at V and 5 bases at J, with 15 bases between. The CDR3 is made up of 13 amino acids. The CDR3 sequence is CASNLHGGDEQYF. The CDR3 region has the DNA TGTGCCAGCAACCTCCACGGGGGCGACGAGCAGTACTTC.

The chain combines TRBV30 with TRBJ2-7; 8 bases line up with TRBD2. In germline, CDR1 is GTSNPN, CDR2 SVGIG (reference sequence). The CDR3 is 16 amino acids. V lost 3 bases, J lost 0 bases, and 10 bases stayed unmatched. CDR3 sequence: CAWSDAPSGYSYEQYF. CDR3 DNA sequence: TGTGCCTGGAGCGACGCGCCTAGCGGGTACTCCTACGAGCAGTACTTC.

The chain couples TRBV20-1 to TRBJ1-2; D is unresolved. The ends were cut back, 1 base at V and 2 bases at J, with 11 bases in the middle. The germline CDR1 and CDR2 sequences are DFQATT and SNEGSKA (reference sequence). CDR3 length: 14 amino acids. As DNA, the CDR3 is TGCAGTGCTAGAGTGGAAAGGGAGAACTATGGCTACACCTTC. This translates into CSARVERENYGYTF.

The V gene is TRBV28, the J gene TRBJ1-2; 7 bases align to TRBD1. Germline V lookup: CDR1 MDHEN, CDR2 SYDVKM. The trim removed 6 bases at V and 4 bases at J, leaving 11 bases unmatched. The length of the CDR3 is 15 residues. The CDR3 DNA is TGTGCCAGCAGGCGCTACAGGGGCGGGAGCTATGGCTACACCTTC. Amino acids: CASRRYRGGSYGYTF.

V is TRBV28 and J is TRBJ2-1, with 16 bases lining up with TRBD2. Germline CDR1 and CDR2: MDHEN and SYDVKM. Losses at the gene ends were 5 bases for V and 7 bases for J; bases not matched to a gene: 5. The CDR3 has 16 residues. The CDR3 region is CASSGTSGRAWNEQFF. DNA for the CDR3: TGTGCCAGCAGTGGGACTAGCGGGAGGGCCTGGAATGAGCAGTTCTTC.

This clonotype was detected only a few times. One end of the junction is discordant with germline, which a read error may explain. The V gene is TRBV28, the J gene TRBJ2-1; 7 nucleotides match TRBD1. The CDR3 has 13 residues. The germline gives CDR1 MDHEN, CDR2 SYDVKM. The DNA of the CDR3 is TGTGCCAGCAGTTCCCCCCGCAGACAGGGTAGGAGATTC. Protein product: CASSSPRRQGRRF.

CDR3 in amino acids: CSASHTTAPGEDTQYF. The CDR3 DNA reads as TGCAGTGCTAGCCACACGACCGCCCCGGGAGAGGATACGCAGTATTTT. The chain has TRBV20-1 and TRBJ2-3, with TRBD2 as a possible D gene (6 bases). Germline CDR1 DFQATT, CDR2 SNEGSKA (reference sequence). The V gene lost 3 bases and the J gene lost 6 bases, with 22 bases spanning the gap. CDR3 size: 16 residues.

This clonotype was detected many times. The rearrangement joins TRBV20-1 to TRBJ1-2, with 7 bases fitting TRBD1. J gave up 8 bases and V 5 bases, and 11 bases lay outside the gene matches. The CDR3 spans 13 residues. Per the germline V gene, CDR1 is DFQATT and CDR2 is SNEGSKA (reference sequence). The CDR3 protein is CSAYPQGGGGYTF. CDR3 bases: TGCAGTGCTTACCCGCAGGGAGGGGGCGGCTACACCTTC.

This clonotype was recorded at least ten times. The CDR3: CASSPSGTDRTEAFF. In DNA form, the CDR3 reads TGTGCCAGCTCACCATCAGGGACGGATCGCACTGAAGCTTTCTTT. The chain has TRBV18 and TRBJ1-1; a possible D gene is TRBD1 (5 bases). Trimming removed 2 bases from V and 4 bases from J, with 14 bases in between. The germline gives CDR1 KGHSH, CDR2 LQKENI. The CDR3 length is 15 residues.